These 22 T cell receptor beta chains were sequenced from one sample in a study of vaccination and CD4 T cells after COVID-19. CD4+ T cells that had been cultured provided DNA sequenced with the Oncomine TCR Beta short-read assay. A single record per CDR3 protein comes from TCRdb applying MiXCR to the PCR reads. This sample has approximately 7,600 distinct CDR3 sequences; roughly 50% occur once, and the top ten carry about 24%. Treatment reported: approximately 9-day PBMC culture with coronavirus spike peptide pools or control peptides (ViraFEST assay). CD4+ T lymphocytes from the unexposed donor were collected before the COVID-19 pandemic (2011-2018). Their antigens are not known. The sequenced sample was CD4+ T cells from blood, cultured in vitro. The receptors originated from a human donor in good health.

CDR3 protein: CATQGIAPYEQYF. DNA for the CDR3: TGTGCCACCCAGGGAATAGCCCCCTACGAGCAGTACTTC. The J gene is TRBJ2-7, the V gene TRBV27, with a tentative D call TRBD1 (5 bases). The CDR3 is 13 residues long. Trimming took 10 bases from V and 2 from J, leaving 15 bases between them. CDR1 MNHEY and CDR2 SMNVEV come from the germline V gene (reference sequence).

The chain combines TRBV2 with TRBJ2-3, with TRBD2 identical over 13 bases. Per germline, CDR1 SNHLY and CDR2 FYNNEI. The ends lost 5 bases at V and 4 bases at J; junction bases unmatched: 6. This CDR3 region has 16 residues. The CDR3 here is CASSILAGGRADTQYF. In DNA, the CDR3 is TGTGCCAGCAGTATACTAGCGGGAGGGAGGGCAGATACGCAGTATTTT.

This chain links TRBV19 with TRBJ2-2; perhaps TRBD2 as D (7 bases). Trimming took off 7 bases at V and 4 bases at J, with 16 bases between the two ends. From germline, CDR1 is LNHDA and CDR2 SQIVND (reference sequence). The length of the CDR3 is 15 residues. CDR3 sequence reads: CASTPLGGVTGELFF. The CDR3 DNA is TGTGCCAGTACCCCTTTAGGGGGGGTCACCGGGGAGCTGTTTTTT.

This clonotype was found a few times. The rearrangement joins TRBV5-4 to TRBJ1-1; D possibly corresponds to TRBD1 (6 bases). V was clipped by 0 bases and J by 3 bases, with 6 bases between them. From germline, CDR1 is SGHNT and CDR2 YYREEE (reference sequence). The CDR3 extends over 13 amino acids. CDR3 nucleotide sequence: TGTGCCAGCAGCTTGGGACAGGACACTGAAGCTTTCTTT. Translating gives CASSLGQDTEAFF. The whole variable domain, remainder taken from reference TRBV5-4 and TRBJ1-1, is ETGVTQSPTHLIKTRGQQVTLRCSSQSGHNTVSWYQQALGQGPQFIFQYYREEENGRGNFPPRFSGLQFPNYSSELNVNALELDDSALYLCASSLGQDTEAFFGQGTRLTVV.

The chain combines TRBV29-1 with TRBJ2-1, with D hard to call. The CDR3 totals 17 residues. With 7 bases removed from V and 0 bases from J, the gap between germline ends came to 22 bases. Germline V lookup: CDR1 SQVTM, CDR2 ANQGSEA. CDR3 sequence: CSADPLSRPLSYNEQFF. The CDR3 nucleotides read TGCAGCGCCGACCCTCTTAGCAGGCCCCTCTCCTACAATGAGCAGTTCTTC.

The genes are TRBV6-1 and TRBJ1-5; a weak D match, TRBD1 (5 bases). The CDR3 consists of 13 residues. CDR1 MNHNS and CDR2 SASEGT come from the germline V gene. Deletions cut 6 bases from V and 4 bases from J, with 10 bases between. The CDR3 reads CASRGTLNQPQHF. CDR3 DNA: TGTGCCAGCAGGGGGACGCTAAATCAGCCCCAGCATTTT.

This clonotype was counted only a few times. The chain links TRBV6-5 to TRBJ1-2; 9 positions match TRBD1. Germline V gene sequence: CDR1 MNHEY, CDR2 SVGAGI. The CDR3 consists of 14 residues. J lost 7 bases, V lost 2 bases, and 5 bases had no gene match. The CDR3 region has the DNA TGTGCCAGCAGTTACGGGACAGGGCGGAGTGGCTACACCTTC. This sequence encodes CASSYGTGRSGYTF.

This sequence joins TRBV23-1 and TRBJ2-2, with D unclear. TRBV23-1 is an ORF for which the function is uncertain. The CDR3 runs 14 residues. Trimming took off 3 bases at V and 3 bases at J, with 8 bases between the two ends. The CDR3 coding sequence is TGCGCCAGCAGTCACAGAGCCTACACCGGGGAGCTGTTTTTT. It codes for CASSHRAYTGELFF.

The chain is built from TRBV20-1 and TRBJ1-2, with TRBD1 as a possible D gene (6 bases). CDR1 and CDR2 from the germline V gene are DFQATT and SNEGSKA (reference sequence). This CDR3 spans 14 amino acids. V lost 5 bases, J lost 4 bases, and 17 bases lay in between. The CDR3 protein is CSAGGSGFSYGYTF. CDR3 sequence (DNA): TGCAGTGCTGGGGGCTCTGGGTTTAGCTATGGCTACACCTTC.

This clonotype was counted between two and nine times. This chain's CDR3 is CASSHDPATDYLGGYTF. DNA for the CDR3: TGTGCCAGCAGCCACGACCCGGCCACCGACTATCTGGGGGGCTACACCTTC. V and J are TRBV6-2 or TRBV6-3 and TRBJ1-2; D is ambiguous. V dropped 6 bases and J dropped 8 bases, with 28 bases sitting between them. Per germline, CDR1 MNHEY and CDR2 SVGEGT. The CDR3 contains 17 residues.

This clonotype was seen more than once but under ten times. The chain carries TRBV20-1 and TRBJ2-3; 11 bases map to TRBD2. Germline CDR1 DFQATT, CDR2 SNEGSKA (reference sequence). The CDR3 runs to 14 residues. The ends lost 3 bases at V and 3 bases at J; junction bases unmatched: 2. CDR3 coding DNA: TGCAGTGCTAGTCTAGCGGGAGGAACAGATACGCAGTATTTT. Translation gives CSASLAGGTDTQYF.

The chain has TRBV18 and TRBJ2-7; D is ambiguous. Germline V gene sequence: CDR1 KGHSH, CDR2 LQKENI. There are 13 residues in the CDR3. With 2 bases removed from V and 5 bases from J, the gap between germline ends came to 10 bases. Here the CDR3 DNA reads TGTGCCAGCTCACCAAGCCAGGCCAACGAGCAGTACTTC. Its translation: CASSPSQANEQYF.

The chain has TRBV30 and TRBJ1-3, with D maybe TRBD1 (5 bases). CDR3 length: 14 amino acids. Trimming removed 5 bases from V and 0 bases from J, with 11 bases in between. CDR1 is GTSNPN and CDR2 is SVGIG in the germline V gene (reference sequence). CDR3 protein: CAWGHLDSGNTIYF. As DNA, the CDR3 is TGTGCCTGGGGACACCTGGACTCTGGAAACACCATATATTTT.

This clonotype appeared a few times. The chain couples TRBV15 to TRBJ2-7, with 7 bases that match TRBD1. Germline CDR1 LNHNV, CDR2 YYDKDF (reference sequence). V was clipped by 3 bases and J by 0 bases; unmatched bases: 5. The CDR3 is made up of 15 amino acids. The CDR3 reads CATSSRDRNSYEQYF. In nucleotides, the CDR3 is TGTGCCACCAGCAGCCGGGACAGAAACTCCTACGAGCAGTACTTC.

The V call is TRBV20-1, the J call TRBJ1-1; possible D gene TRBD1, 6 bases. The germline V gene has CDR1 DFQATT and CDR2 SNEGSKA (reference sequence). This CDR3 contains 13 residues. The V end was cut by 2 bases, the J end by 4 bases, with 11 bases between. The CDR3 DNA reads TGCAGTGCTAGACAGGGGTTGCCCACTGAAGCTTTCTTT. This translates into CSARQGLPTEAFF.

This clonotype appeared once. The chain has TRBV28 and TRBJ2-5; no firm D call. The CDR3 length is 15 residues. Deletions cut 7 bases from V and 4 bases from J, with 19 bases between. Per the germline V gene, CDR1 is MDHEN and CDR2 is SYDVKM. CDR3 loop: CASTPGRAFGETQYF. DNA of the CDR3: TGTGCCAGCACCCCCGGACGGGCTTTTGGAGAGACCCAGTACTTC.

This chain joins TRBV5-1 and TRBJ2-5; TRBD2 matches at 16 bases. Germline-derived CDR1 and CDR2 are SGHRS and YFSETQ. This CDR3 comprises 19 residues. V dropped 3 bases and J dropped 4; count of bases not matched to a gene: 12. As DNA, the CDR3 is TGCGCCAGCAGCTCGTCCGGGACTAGCGGGGGGGCTGGTCGAGAGACCCAGTACTTC. This codes for CASSSSGTSGGAGRETQYF.

V gene TRBV25-1 combines with J gene TRBJ1-1; D gene uncertain. Germline V CDR1 and CDR2: MGHDK, SYGVNS. The CDR3 length is 12 residues. Trimming stripped 6 bases from V and 1 base from J, with 6 bases between. The CDR3 loop reads CASRVTNTEAFF. As DNA, the CDR3 is TGTGCCAGCAGAGTAACGAACACTGAAGCTTTCTTT.

V usage is TRBV2 and J usage is TRBJ2-6; no firm D call. Germline V gene lookup returns CDR1 SNHLY and CDR2 FYNNEI. Trimming removed 2 bases from V and 0 bases from J, with 8 bases in between. There are 16 residues in the CDR3. The DNA for the CDR3 is TGTGCCAGCAGTGAATTCCTCTCCTCTGGGGCCAACGTCCTGACTTTC. This translates into CASSEFLSSGANVLTF.

Of note for this clonotype: A single base separates this from a much larger clone, so it may be a read error. The chain employs TRBV28 and TRBJ2-7; a possible D gene is TRBD2 (6 bases). There are 16 residues in the CDR3. From germline, CDR1 is MDHEN and CDR2 SYDVKM. CDR3 in amino acids: CASSLGLAVLSCEQYF. The CDR3 region has the DNA TGTGCCAGCAGTTTAGGCTTAGCGGTGCTCTCCTGCGAGCAGTACTTC.

The gene calls are TRBV19 and TRBJ2-2; possible D gene TRBD1, 5 bases. The CDR3 length is 15 residues. Per germline, CDR1 LNHDA and CDR2 SQIVND (reference sequence). Between the trimmed V and J ends, which lost 3 bases and 1 base, there was a span of 9 bases. The CDR3 nucleotides read TGTGCCAGTAGTATGTGGACACTGAACACCGGGGAGCTGTTTTTT. Amino acids: CASSMWTLNTGELFF.

This clonotype came up a few times. V usage is TRBV20-1 and J usage is TRBJ1-2; tentative D call: TRBD1 (5 bases). CDR1 is DFQATT and CDR2 is SNEGSKA in the germline V gene (reference sequence). V was shortened by 6 bases and J by 13 bases, with 21 bases between the two germline ends. CDR3 size: 12 residues. CDR3 region: CSARQTAPVGTF. The CDR3 DNA reads TGCAGTGCCCGACAGACTGCCCCGGTTGGCACCTTC.